A single sample gave rise to the 19 T cell receptor beta chains below, sequenced in a study of T cell responses to AZD1222 COVID-19 vaccine. The table came from immunoSEQ multiplex PCR; TCRdb's copy has only in-frame clones and leaves some out. The repertoire holds over 120,000 clones, with about 86% as singletons. Specimen: peripheral blood, collected 28 days after the second AZD1222 dose. These receptor sequences come from an adult who received the AZD1222 COVID-19 vaccine.

This chain connects TRBV4-1 to TRBJ2-1; D might be TRBD2 (5 bases). The V gene's germline CDR1 is MGHRA and CDR2 YSYEKL. V dropped 0 bases and J dropped 5 bases, with 23 bases sitting between them. This CDR3 region has 19 residues. In nucleotides, the CDR3 is TGCGCCAGCAGCCAAGATCACCCTTTGCAGTTCGAGGGTCACAATGAGCAGTTCTTC. Translation: CASSQDHPLQFEGHNEQFF.

The chain couples TRBV27 to TRBJ2-6; D is possibly TRBD1 (7 bases). CDR1 is MNHEY, CDR2 SMNVEV, per germline (reference sequence). CDR3 length: 18 residues. The ends were cut back, 2 bases at V and 0 bases at J, with 14 bases in the middle. This CDR3 reads CASSLGGGAYSGANVLTF. In DNA, the CDR3 is TGTGCCAGCAGTTTAGGAGGGGGCGCGTACTCTGGGGCCAACGTCCTGACTTTC.

The rearrangement uses TRBV2 and TRBJ2-7, with 9 bases matching TRBD1. The germline CDR1 and CDR2 sequences are SNHLY and FYNNEI. This CDR3 has 15 residues. V trimming: 5 bases; J trimming: 0 bases; junction bases outside the gene matches: 5. This CDR3 reads CASSLMGQGSYEQYF. Here the CDR3 DNA reads TGTGCCAGCAGTCTAATGGGACAGGGCTCCTACGAGCAGTACTTC.

This chain connects TRBV12-3 or TRBV12-4 to TRBJ1-2, with a weak D call TRBD1 (6 bases). This CDR3 region has 13 residues. With 5 bases removed from V and 5 bases from J, the gap between germline ends came to 12 bases. The CDR3 DNA sequence: TGTGCCAGCAGTCCGTACAGGGAATATGGCTACACCTTC. It codes for CASSPYREYGYTF.

The V call is TRBV28, the J call TRBJ1-2, with no clear D. Deletions cut 1 base from V and 7 bases from J, with 13 bases between. CDR1 is MDHEN, CDR2 SYDVKM, per germline. This CDR3 region has 14 residues. As DNA, the CDR3 is TGTGCCAGCAGTTTATTCGGACGTGGGTTTGGCTACACCTTC. This translates into CASSLFGRGFGYTF.

The chain joins TRBV5-1 to TRBJ2-5; TRBD2 agrees at 13 bases. With 0 bases clipped from V and 6 bases from J, the junction kept 5 bases outside the gene matches. Germline V gene data show CDR1 as SGHRS and CDR2 as YFSETQ. CDR3 size: 16 residues. The CDR3 bases are TGCGCCAGCAGCTTGGGGACTAGCGGGGGCGGGAAGACCCAGTACTTC. Translating it yields CASSLGTSGGGKTQYF.

The chain uses TRBV19 and TRBJ1-6, with TRBD1 identical over 7 bases. The germline V gene encodes CDR1 LNHDA and CDR2 SQIVND (reference sequence). Losses at the gene ends were 5 bases for V and 9 bases for J; bases not matched to a gene: 7. The CDR3 extends over 14 amino acids. The CDR3 is CASSVRDRGSPLHF. DNA of the CDR3: TGTGCCAGTAGTGTCCGGGACAGAGGTTCACCCCTCCACTTT. Full variable domain (rest looked up from reference TRBV19 and TRBJ1-6): DGGITQSPKYLFRKEGQNVTLSCEQNLNHDAMYWYRQDPGQGLRLIYYSQIVNDFQKGDIAEGYSVSREKKESFPLTVTSAQKNPTAFYLCASSVRDRGSPLHFGNGTRLTVT.

The J gene is TRBJ1-2, the V gene TRBV6-5; possible D gene TRBD1, 5 bases. This CDR3 contains 14 residues. Per the germline V gene, CDR1 is MNHEY and CDR2 is SVGAGI. Trimming cost V 7 bases and J 2 bases, with 14 bases left between them. The CDR3 spells CASTLRGGNYGYTF. In DNA form, the CDR3 reads TGTGCCAGCACCCTAAGGGGAGGGAACTATGGCTACACCTTC.

The chain is built from TRBV3-1 (or the pseudogene TRBV3-2) and TRBJ1-2; D unclear. Germline-derived CDR1 and CDR2 are LGHDT and YNNKEL (reference sequence). CDR3 length equals 14 residues. Trimming removed 1 base at V and 7 bases at J, with 13 bases between. DNA of the CDR3: TGTGCCAGCAGCCAAGCGTCGGCCCTAAGTGGCTACACCTTC. It encodes CASSQASALSGYTF.

The chain combines TRBV3-1 (or the pseudogene TRBV3-2) with TRBJ1-2; no firm D call. The CDR3 totals 14 residues. Trimming pared 0 bases from V and 4 bases from J, leaving 9 bases between. Germline loops: CDR1 LGHDT, CDR2 YNNKEL (reference sequence). CDR3 residues: CASSQDIYSYGYTF. As DNA, the CDR3 is TGTGCCAGCAGCCAAGATATATACTCCTATGGCTACACCTTC.

This chain joins TRBV5-1 and TRBJ2-1; TRBD2 agrees at 10 bases. The germline V gene encodes CDR1 SGHRS and CDR2 YFSETQ. The CDR3 extends over 17 amino acids. J gave up 6 bases and V 1 base, and 10 bases lay outside the gene matches. In DNA, the CDR3 is TGCGCCAGCAGCTTGTTGCTAGCGGGAGACCTCCGCAATGAGCAGTTCTTC. This translates into CASSLLLAGDLRNEQFF.

V is TRBV11-2 and J is TRBJ2-2; D possibly matches TRBD1 or TRBD2 (5 bases each). The CDR3 runs 15 residues. V was cut by 1 base and J by 5 bases, with 11 bases left in between. The V gene's germline CDR1 is SGHAT and CDR2 FQNNGV. The CDR3 DNA sequence: TGTGCCAGCAGCTTAGGGACTTGGGGGACCGGGGAGCTGTTTTTT. Translation: CASSLGTWGTGELFF.

This chain joins TRBV7-8 and TRBJ1-6; D is possibly TRBD1 (6 bases). Germline loops: CDR1 SGHVS, CDR2 FQNEAQ. Deletions cut 2 bases from V and 8 bases from J, with 13 bases between. This CDR3 contains 15 residues. CDR3 loop: CASSLPSGADSPLHF. Here the CDR3 DNA reads TGTGCCAGCAGCTTACCCTCGGGGGCTGATTCACCCCTCCACTTT.

This clone was counted once. J is TRBJ1-3 and V is TRBV12-5; a possible D gene is TRBD1 (5 bases). Germline V CDR1 and CDR2: LGHNT, FRNRAP. This CDR3 has 16 amino acids. Between the trimmed V and J ends, which lost 5 bases and 2 bases, there was a span of 16 bases. The CDR3 is CASGDLRVEAGNTIYF. For the CDR3, the DNA is TGTGCTAGTGGTGACCTCAGGGTAGAGGCTGGAAACACCATATATTTT.

The rearrangement joins TRBV4-2 to TRBJ1-1, with TRBD1 matching 7 bases. The V segment lost 7 bases and the J segment 11 bases; nucleotides outside the gene matches: 16. The CDR3 has 14 amino acids. Germline V gene data show CDR1 as LGHNA and CDR2 as YNFKEQ. The CDR3 DNA reads TGTGCCAGCAACCAGGGGGGGACCGTAAGGACGGCTTTCTTT. This gives the protein CASNQGGTVRTAFF.

To note about this clone: At one end, the junction sequence differs from germline, possibly due to a read error. The V and J genes are TRBV28 and TRBJ2-7, with TRBD1 as a possible D gene (6 bases). This CDR3 spans 12 amino acids. CDR1 and CDR2 from the germline V gene are MDHEN and SYDVKM. The CDR3 DNA is TGTGCCAGCAGTTTGCCCCAGCAGGGGTGCAACTTC. Encoded protein: CASSLPQQGCNF.

The CDR3 here is CASSFTGEAFF. The CDR3 DNA sequence: TGTGCCAGCAGCTTCACCGGAGAAGCTTTCTTT. The genes are TRBV7-9 and TRBJ1-1; D call uncertain. The CDR3 is 11 amino acids. Germline V lookup: CDR1 SEHNR, CDR2 FQNEAQ (reference sequence). V was cut by 3 bases and J by 8 bases, with 7 bases left in between.

This chain joins TRBV7-8 and TRBJ2-5; D unresolved. CDR1 and CDR2 (germline): SGHVS, FQNEAQ. V shed 3 bases and J shed 3 bases, with 11 bases lying between them. CDR3 length: 14 amino acids. CDR3 residues: CASSFLPAEETQYF. The CDR3 region has the DNA TGTGCCAGCAGCTTCTTGCCGGCTGAAGAGACCCAGTACTTC.

The chain uses TRBV6-5 and TRBJ1-2; D possibly corresponds to TRBD1 (5 bases). Germline V lookup: CDR1 MNHEY, CDR2 SVGAGI. The length of the CDR3 is 12 residues. The V and J ends lost 2 bases and 8 bases respectively, with 9 bases between them. CDR3 in DNA: TGTGCCAGCAGTTACAGGGGTATGGGCTACACCTTC. The encoded protein is CASSYRGMGYTF.